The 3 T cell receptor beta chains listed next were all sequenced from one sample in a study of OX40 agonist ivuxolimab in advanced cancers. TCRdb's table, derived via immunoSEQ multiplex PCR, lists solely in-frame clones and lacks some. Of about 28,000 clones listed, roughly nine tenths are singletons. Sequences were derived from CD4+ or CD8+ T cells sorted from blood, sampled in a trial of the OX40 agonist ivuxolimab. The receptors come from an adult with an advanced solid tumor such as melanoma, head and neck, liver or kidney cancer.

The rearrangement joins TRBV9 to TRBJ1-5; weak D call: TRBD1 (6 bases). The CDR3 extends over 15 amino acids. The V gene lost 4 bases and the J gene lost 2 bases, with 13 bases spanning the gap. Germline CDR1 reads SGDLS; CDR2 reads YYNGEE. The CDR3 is CASSQGGLGNQPQHF. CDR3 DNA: TGTGCCAGCAGCCAAGGGGGGCTTGGCAATCAGCCCCAGCATTTT.

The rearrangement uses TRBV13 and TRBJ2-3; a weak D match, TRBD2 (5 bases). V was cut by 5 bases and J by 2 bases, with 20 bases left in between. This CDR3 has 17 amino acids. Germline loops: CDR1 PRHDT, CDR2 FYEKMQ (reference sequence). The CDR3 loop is CASSPTPAWEITDTQYF. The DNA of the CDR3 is TGTGCCAGCAGCCCGACGCCAGCATGGGAGATCACAGATACGCAGTATTTT.

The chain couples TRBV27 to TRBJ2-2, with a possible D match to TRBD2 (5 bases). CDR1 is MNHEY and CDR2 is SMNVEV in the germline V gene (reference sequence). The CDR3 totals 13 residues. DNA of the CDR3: TGTGTTGTTGCTAGCAGGAACACCGGGGAGCTGTTTTTT. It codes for CVVASRNTGELFF.